The 15 T cell receptor beta chains presented below share a single source sample, sequenced in a study of blood T cells in healthy people across ages. Then a second PCR, running about 6 to 11 cycles, was carried out with a sample-barcoded 5' primer and a J-beta primer mix. TCRdb called the 5' RACE reads again in MiXCR, with one record for every CDR3 protein. The table shows roughly 2 million distinct CDR3 sequences, with around 50% occurring only once. What was sequenced was blood. The source is a woman in her forties in good health.

J is TRBJ2-1 and V is TRBV14; 15 bases fit TRBD2. This CDR3 has 18 residues. CDR1 is SGHDN, CDR2 FVKESK, per germline. The junction had 12 bases not matched to a gene; V was cut back by 4 bases and J by 8 bases. The CDR3 is CASSLIRTSGGANDEQFF. CDR3 sequence (DNA): TGTGCCAGCAGCCTCATCCGGACTAGCGGGGGGGCCAACGATGAGCAGTTCTTC.

The chain has TRBV20-1 and TRBJ2-1; D may be TRBD2 (6 bases). The CDR3 consists of 12 residues. Germline V gene data show CDR1 as DFQATT and CDR2 as SNEGSKA (reference sequence). CDR3 DNA sequence: TGCGGGGCCCCCCGGGGGAACAATGAGCAGTTCTTC. This gives the protein CGAPRGNNEQFF.

The table lists this clonotype with a count of one. The rearrangement uses TRBV12-3 or TRBV12-4 and TRBJ2-3, with TRBD2 matching 13 bases. This CDR3 is 15 amino acids long. V lost 6 bases, J lost 8 bases, and 8 bases stayed unmatched. For the CDR3, the DNA is TGTGCCAGCAGAACTAGCGGGGGGGGCTTAGGTACGCAGTATTTT. Its protein product is CASRTSGGGLGTQYF.

This clonotype came up once. A read error may be the cause here, since a much bigger clone is one base away. J is TRBJ1-2 and V is TRBV7-2; D uncertain. Germline CDR1 is SGHTA and CDR2 is FQGNSA. The CDR3 covers 13 residues. Deletions cut 7 bases from V and 8 bases from J, with 17 bases between. The CDR3 nucleotides are TGTGCCAGCACCCTTGGGCAGGTGTGCGGCTACACCTTC. Amino acid sequence: CASTLGQVCGYTF.

Only one count was recorded for this clonotype. The V and J genes are TRBV20-1 and TRBJ2-5; 9 bases align to TRBD2. This CDR3 has 20 amino acids. Germline CDR1 DFQATT, CDR2 SNEGSKA (reference sequence). V was clipped by 3 bases and J by 11 bases; unmatched bases: 31. CDR3 residues: CSARSPGVNSGGPYYNEQYF. The CDR3 nucleotides read TGCAGTGCTAGGTCTCCAGGGGTTAATAGCGGGGGACCTTACTACAATGAGCAGTACTTC.

This clonotype was detected only a few times. The CDR3 sequence is CASSVPGGDIQYF. CDR3 in DNA: TGTGCCAGCAGCGTACCCGGCGGGGACATTCAGTACTTC. This chain uses TRBV9 with TRBJ2-4; D may be TRBD2 (6 bases). Germline CDR1 and CDR2: SGDLS and YYNGEE. This CDR3 spans 13 amino acids. Trimming took 1 base from V and 8 from J, leaving 10 bases between them.

V gene TRBV9 combines with J gene TRBJ1-5; TRBD1 is a possible D gene (6 bases). The CDR3 sequence is 15 residues long. Germline loops: CDR1 SGDLS, CDR2 YYNGEE. V shed 4 bases and J shed 7 bases, with 18 bases lying between them. DNA of the CDR3: TGTGCCAGCAGCCCAGAATATGGGGGCAGCCAGCCCCAGCATTTT. Its protein product is CASSPEYGGSQPQHF.

This clonotype was detected only a few times. The rearrangement uses TRBV27 and TRBJ1-5; D may be TRBD1 (5 bases). V shed 3 bases and J shed 2 bases, with 14 bases lying between them. Per germline, CDR1 MNHEY and CDR2 SMNVEV (reference sequence). This CDR3 has 16 amino acids. For the CDR3, the DNA is TGTGCCAGCAGTTTTGGGGGTTCCTTGGGCAATCAGCCCCAGCATTTT. This gives the protein CASSFGGSLGNQPQHF.

This clonotype came up many times. V and J are TRBV20-1 and TRBJ2-5; 7 bases line up with TRBD1. Looked up from germline, CDR1 is DFQATT and CDR2 is SNEGSKA (reference sequence). The length of the CDR3 is 12 residues. The CDR3 DNA is TGCAGCGCCGACAGGGCTCAAGAGACCCAGTACTTC. The encoded protein is CSADRAQETQYF.

Points on this clonotype: One junction end does not reproduce the germline sequence, and a read error may be involved. The chain carries TRBV19 and TRBJ2-2; 8 positions match TRBD1. Germline CDR1 and CDR2: LNHDA and SQIVND (reference sequence). The CDR3 runs 18 residues. This CDR3 reads CASSIMAGQAGRTEELFF. CDR3 nucleotides: TGTGCCAGTAGTATCATGGCGGGACAGGCGGGAAGGACCGAGGAGCTGTTTTTT.

This clonotype occurred a few times. V and J are TRBV6-5 and TRBJ2-1; possibly TRBD2 for D (6 bases). Germline assignment: CDR1 MNHEY and CDR2 SVGAGI. This CDR3 contains 15 residues. V was clipped by 4 bases and J by 0 bases, with 10 bases between them. CDR3 DNA sequence: TGTGCCAGCAGTTTCAGGCGGGGCTCCTACAATGAGCAGTTCTTC. Protein product: CASSFRRGSYNEQFF.

J is TRBJ2-2 and V is TRBV12-3 or TRBV12-4; possibly TRBD1 or TRBD2 for D (5 bases each). V lost 7 bases and J lost 8, with 11 bases in between. This CDR3 contains 12 residues. The CDR3, as DNA: TGTGCCAGCACCCGGGGACGAGGGGAGCTGTTTTTT. As protein: CASTRGRGELFF.

This clonotype showed up just a few times. The V call is TRBV6-2 or TRBV6-3, the J call TRBJ2-5; D gene uncertain. The V end lost 2 bases, the J end lost 4 bases, and 11 bases lay between the germline ends. This CDR3 has 14 amino acids. Germline V gene lookup returns CDR1 MNHEY and CDR2 SVGEGT. The CDR3 reads CASSYATRGETQYF. CDR3 bases: TGTGCCAGCAGTTACGCGACCAGAGGAGAGACCCAGTACTTC.

This sequence joins TRBV7-3 and TRBJ1-2; D call uncertain. Germline values: CDR1 SGHTA, CDR2 FQGTGA. V lost 7 bases and J lost 8, with 17 bases in between. The CDR3 is made up of 13 amino acids. The CDR3 DNA reads TGTGCCAGCAAGCAGGCACAAGACGGGGGCTACACCTTC. It codes for CASKQAQDGGYTF.

V and J are TRBV7-8 and TRBJ2-1; D is perhaps TRBD1 or TRBD2 (5 bases each). V lost 2 bases and J 6 bases, leaving 11 bases between the germline ends. The germline CDR1 and CDR2 sequences are SGHVS and FQNEAQ. CDR3 length equals 14 residues. Here the CDR3 DNA reads TGTGCCAGCAGCTTATATCGGGGACCCAATGAGCAGTTCTTC. It translates to CASSLYRGPNEQFF.